This TCR beta chain was profiled in a study of blood T cells in healthy people across ages. Study results and limitations: As age increased, TCR beta diversity per million T cells fell in a roughly linear fashion. A strong correlation was seen between TCR beta diversity and naive T cell percentage.

The CDR3 extends over 13 amino acids. The germline CDR1 and CDR2 sequences are LGHNA and YNFKEQ. V was pared by 1 base and J by 8 bases, with 9 bases between. A second PCR, run for about 7 to 11 cycles, used a sample-barcoded 5' primer plus a J-beta primer mix. The authors tagged each cDNA molecule using a template-switch adaptor with 12 random nucleotides. TCRdb fed the 5' RACE reads into MiXCR, producing one record per CDR3 protein. The sample gives 1,100,000 or so distinct CDR3 sequences, more than 35% of which show up once; 15% to 20% is in the top ten. Only one count was recorded for this clonotype. Its antigen is undetermined.

Sequences were obtained from blood. The rearrangement links TRBV4-2 to TRBJ2-1; no reliable D call. The sequence was collected from a woman in her sixties or seventies in good health. Written as DNA, the CDR3 is TGTGCCAGCAGCCAAGCCCTCCTCGATGAGCAGTTCTTC. Translation: CASSQALLDEQFF.